One T cell receptor (beta chain) is described in this entry. There were TCR beta CDR3 regions amplified from RNA transcripts. First-round RT-PCR of the TCR CDR3 relied on the HTBI primer set. TCRdb reprocessed the multiplex PCR reads with MiXCR, giving one entry per CDR3 protein. The data show 550,000 to 700,000 distinct CDR3 sequences, just over 45% seen once. The data belong to a study of T cells in Graves' hyperthyroidism and ophthalmopathy. Trimming took off 3 bases at V and 1 base at J, with 9 bases between the two ends. The CDR3 extends over 13 amino acids. Germline V gene lookup returns CDR1 DFQATT and CDR2 SNEGSKA (reference sequence). Patients with uncontrolled infections, other autoimmune diseases, pregnancy or lactation were excluded. Thyroid ultrasound and orbital computed tomography, with clinical symptoms and serum thyroxine and TRAb, informed diagnoses.

Sequences were obtained from peripheral blood or thyroid tissue (not recorded which). The sequence derives from an adult woman with Graves' disease, either hyperthyroidism or ophthalmopathy (not recorded which). J is TRBJ2-5 and V is TRBV20-1; D is ambiguous. In DNA form, the CDR3 reads TGCAGTGCTAGCGGGCCTCTCCAAGAGACCCAGTACTTC. Its protein product is CSASGPLQETQYF.